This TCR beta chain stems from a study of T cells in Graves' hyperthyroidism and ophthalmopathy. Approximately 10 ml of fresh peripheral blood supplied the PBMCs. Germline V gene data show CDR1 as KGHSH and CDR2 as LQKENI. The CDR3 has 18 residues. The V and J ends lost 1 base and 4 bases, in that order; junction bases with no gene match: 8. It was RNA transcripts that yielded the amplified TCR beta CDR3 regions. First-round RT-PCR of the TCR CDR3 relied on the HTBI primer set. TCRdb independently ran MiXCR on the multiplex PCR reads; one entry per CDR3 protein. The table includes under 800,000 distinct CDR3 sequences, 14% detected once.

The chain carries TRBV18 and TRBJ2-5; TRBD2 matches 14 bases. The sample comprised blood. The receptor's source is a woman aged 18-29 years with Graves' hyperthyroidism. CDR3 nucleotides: TGTGCCAGCTCACCACTCCCACGACTAGCGGGAGGGCCAGAGACCCAGTACTTC. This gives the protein CASSPLPRLAGGPETQYF.